This entry lists 29 T cell receptor beta chains sequenced from one sample in a study of blood T cell repertoires in COVID-19 (dated by TCRdb to 2019 to 2021). Library preparation was by the immunoSEQ multiplex PCR assay. What TCRdb holds here is the immuneACCESS table cut down to in-frame rearrangements. Part of the clones is not present; checked against another copy, under half of the missing clones reflect an unresolved V gene, and the others are unexplained. For this sample the table gives about 180,000 clones, of which approximately 86% were detected only once. The top ten clonotypes cover roughly 2.9% of the sample. Source material: peripheral blood. The receptors were gathered from a woman in her thirties with active or convalescent COVID-19.

This chain connects TRBV20-1 to TRBJ2-3; D unresolved. The CDR3 has 11 amino acids. The germline gives CDR1 DFQATT, CDR2 SNEGSKA (reference sequence). V was pared by 3 bases and J by 6 bases, with 7 bases between. CDR3 loop: CSASSGDTQYF. The CDR3 DNA reads TGCAGTGCTAGTTCCGGGGATACGCAGTATTTT.

This clone was observed once. The gene calls are TRBV3-1 (or the pseudogene TRBV3-2) and TRBJ2-3; D is possibly TRBD1 (6 bases). Germline V gives CDR1 LGHDT, CDR2 YNNKEL (reference sequence). Trimming removed 4 bases from V and 1 base from J, with 9 bases in between. This CDR3 contains 14 residues. The CDR3 DNA reads TGTGCCAGCAGCCTTGCAGGGGGCACAGATACGCAGTATTTT. Translated: CASSLAGGTDTQYF.

The chain uses TRBV28 and TRBJ1-1; possible D gene TRBD1, 6 bases. V lost 6 bases, J lost 0 bases, and 14 bases lay in between. This CDR3 has 15 residues. Germline CDR1 MDHEN, CDR2 SYDVKM. The CDR3 spells CASSSSGQMNTEAFF. CDR3 sequence (DNA): TGTGCCAGCAGCTCTAGTGGACAGATGAACACTGAAGCTTTCTTT.

J is TRBJ2-2 and V is TRBV6-5, with TRBD2 identical over 13 bases. V was clipped by 4 bases and J by 5 bases; unmatched bases: 1. In germline, CDR1 is MNHEY, CDR2 SVGAGI. This CDR3 has 15 amino acids. DNA for the CDR3: TGTGCCAGCAGTTTGGGACTAGCGGGAACCGGGGAGCTGTTTTTT. It specifies CASSLGLAGTGELFF.

The genes are TRBV5-6 and TRBJ2-7; the D gene is possibly TRBD2 (6 bases). Trimming took off 5 bases at V and 2 bases at J, with 17 bases between the two ends. This CDR3 has 15 residues. Germline-derived CDR1 and CDR2 are SGHDT and YYEEEE. The CDR3 sequence is CASSSTRDSPYEQYF. The CDR3 nucleotides read TGTGCCAGCAGTTCCACGCGGGACTCGCCCTACGAGCAGTACTTC.

The rearrangement uses TRBV25-1 and TRBJ2-7; 7 bases line up with TRBD1. CDR1 MGHDK and CDR2 SYGVNS come from the germline V gene. This CDR3 contains 15 residues. The V gene end was trimmed by 3 bases and the J gene end by 1 base; junction bases not matched to a gene: 6. CDR3 in DNA: TGTGCCAGCAGTGACGTTGACAGGGATTCCTACGAGCAGTACTTC. Residues: CASSDVDRDSYEQYF.

The chain has TRBV9 and TRBJ1-5, with D tentatively TRBD1 (5 bases). Germline V lookup: CDR1 SGDLS, CDR2 YYNGEE. The germline V and J ends were trimmed by 2 bases and 5 bases, with 8 bases remaining between them. The CDR3 has 13 residues. The chain's CDR3 is CASSVDSDQPQHF. CDR3 nucleotides: TGTGCCAGCAGCGTCGACAGTGATCAGCCCCAGCATTTT.

As DNA, the CDR3 is TGTGCCAGCAGTACCGGAGGGGCTCAAGAGACCCAGTACTTC. Residues: CASSTGGAQETQYF. This sequence joins TRBV28 and TRBJ2-5; tentatively, D is TRBD2 (6 bases). V dropped 5 bases and J dropped 2 bases, with 12 bases sitting between them. CDR1 and CDR2 from the germline V gene are MDHEN and SYDVKM. CDR3 size: 14 residues. The variable domain in full, completed from reference TRBV28 and TRBJ2-5, reads DVKVTQSSRYLVKRTGEKVFLECVQDMDHENMFWYRQDPGLGLRLIYFSYDVKMKEKGDIPEGYSVSREKKERFSLILESASTNQTSMYLCASSTGGAQETQYFGPGTRLLVL.

This rearrangement joins TRBV18 to TRBJ1-5; weak D call: TRBD1 (5 bases). Trimming stripped 2 bases from V and 5 bases from J, with 10 bases between. CDR1 KGHSH and CDR2 LQKENI come from the germline V gene. CDR3 length equals 14 residues. CDR3 DNA: TGTGCCAGCTCACCAGCGGGAGGGGATCAGCCCCAGCATTTT. Translating it yields CASSPAGGDQPQHF.

The rearrangement joins TRBV2 to TRBJ2-7; D call uncertain. Germline V lookup: CDR1 SNHLY, CDR2 FYNNEI. Trimming removed 0 bases at V and 1 base at J, with 13 bases between. CDR3 length equals 16 residues. The CDR3 sequence is CASSEALAGRSYEQYF. DNA for the CDR3: TGTGCCAGCAGTGAAGCGCTTGCCGGTCGATCCTACGAGCAGTACTTC.

The chain links TRBV25-1 to TRBJ1-1; perhaps TRBD1 as D (5 bases). Germline CDR1 is MGHDK and CDR2 is SYGVNS. Deletions cut 8 bases from V and 5 bases from J, with 18 bases between. CDR3 length: 14 amino acids. CDR3 nucleotides: TGTGCCAGCGGGCCGTCGGGGGGGAGGACTGAAGCTTTCTTT. Its protein is CASGPSGGRTEAFF.

This sequence joins TRBV10-2 and TRBJ2-4; no clear D. The CDR3 runs to 11 residues. Germline V CDR1 and CDR2: WSHSY, SAAADI. Trimming stripped 7 bases from V and 6 bases from J, with 7 bases between. The CDR3 loop is CASTSRNIQYF. The CDR3 DNA is TGCGCCAGCACGTCCAGAAACATTCAGTACTTC.

In this sample, this clone turned up once. The V call is TRBV11-2, the J call TRBJ2-5; 7 bases are a match to TRBD1. The CDR3 is 18 amino acids. The germline gives CDR1 SGHAT, CDR2 FQNNGV. V shed 0 bases and J 2 bases; nucleotides not matched to a gene: 12. Written as DNA, the CDR3 is TGTGCCAGCAGCTTAGAGTCCCGAGGGGGACAGCCTCAAGAGACCCAGTACTTC. It translates to CASSLESRGGQPQETQYF.

To note about this clone: Compared with germline, one end of the junction differs, possibly owing to a read error. This rearrangement joins TRBV13 to TRBJ2-1; TRBD2 agrees at 8 bases. CDR3 length: 16 amino acids. The germline gives CDR1 PRHDT, CDR2 FYEKMQ (reference sequence). In DNA form, the CDR3 reads TGTGCCAGCACCTTAAGACCCGGGGGGGCGAACGGTGAGCAGTTCTTC. Encoded protein: CASTLRPGGANGEQFF.

The gene calls are TRBV10-2 and TRBJ2-5; 7 bases are a match to TRBD2. The CDR3 runs to 13 residues. Per germline, CDR1 WSHSY and CDR2 SAAADI. With V trimmed by 6 bases and J by 4 bases, 5 bases remained unmatched. The CDR3 DNA follows: TGCGCCAGCAGGATCAGGGAGGGAGAGACCCAGTACTTC. Translating it yields CASRIREGETQYF.

The J gene is TRBJ2-3, the V gene TRBV27, with D possibly being TRBD2 (6 bases). The CDR3 is 15 residues long. Trimming took 6 bases from V and 3 from J, leaving 16 bases between them. The germline gives CDR1 MNHEY, CDR2 SMNVEV (reference sequence). CDR3 sequence (DNA): TGTGCCAGCAGAGATTGGGACTTTCGTACAGATACGCAGTATTTT. It codes for CASRDWDFRTDTQYF.

This clone was counted a single time. This chain joins TRBV7-9 and TRBJ2-5; 12 positions agree with TRBD1. This CDR3 has 16 residues. After removal of 1 base from V and 5 bases from J, the junction contained 5 bases not matched to a gene. The germline V gene encodes CDR1 SEHNR and CDR2 FQNEAQ (reference sequence). The CDR3, as DNA: TGTGCCAGCAGCTTAGGGGACAGGGGGCTGTATGAGACCCAGTACTTC. Protein sequence: CASSLGDRGLYETQYF.

This chain links TRBV10-1 with TRBJ2-3; 10 bases line up with TRBD2. CDR1 WNHNN and CDR2 SYGVQD come from the germline V gene (reference sequence). The V and J ends lost 2 bases and 5 bases, in that order; junction bases with no gene match: 10. The CDR3 covers 17 residues. CDR3 nucleotides: TGCGCCAGCAGTGAGAAACTCCTAGCGGGAGTCTTAGATACGCAGTATTTT. It is translated as CASSEKLLAGVLDTQYF.

The V gene is TRBV30, the J gene TRBJ1-4; no clear D. The CDR3 runs 14 residues. V gave up 4 bases and J gave up 3 bases, with 12 bases separating them. Germline values: CDR1 GTSNPN, CDR2 SVGIG (reference sequence). The CDR3 is CAWTRGGANEKLFF. The CDR3 nucleotides are TGTGCCTGGACCCGGGGAGGAGCTAATGAAAAACTGTTTTTT.

This chain links TRBV11-2 with TRBJ1-5; D may be TRBD1 (5 bases). Between the trimmed V and J ends, which lost 0 bases and 4 bases, there was a span of 10 bases. CDR3 size: 15 residues. Germline V gives CDR1 SGHAT, CDR2 FQNNGV. The CDR3 DNA reads as TGTGCCAGCAGCTTAGATCGGGCAGGGAATCAGCCCCAGCATTTT. Its translation is CASSLDRAGNQPQHF.

The chain employs TRBV6-5 and TRBJ2-2; TRBD2 might be the D (6 bases). This CDR3 is built from 14 residues. Germline assignment: CDR1 MNHEY and CDR2 SVGAGI. V was clipped by 5 bases and J by 3 bases, with 10 bases between them. In nucleotides, the CDR3 is TGTGCCAGCAGTAGGAGGGAACACACCGGGGAGCTGTTTTTT. This codes for CASSRREHTGELFF.

The chain has TRBV19 and TRBJ1-1; possibly TRBD1 for D (6 bases). CDR3 size: 11 residues. V lost 9 bases, J lost 6 bases, and 11 bases lay in between. CDR1 is LNHDA, CDR2 SQIVND, per germline (reference sequence). The CDR3 DNA follows: TGTGCCAGCGCCGGGACACCTGAAGCTTTCTTT. It encodes CASAGTPEAFF.

CDR3 coding DNA: TGCAGCGTTGAGGGACTAGCGGGAGATTATGAGCAGTTCTTC. It translates to CSVEGLAGDYEQFF. The chain is built from TRBV29-1 and TRBJ2-1; TRBD2 agrees at 14 bases. The CDR3 has 14 residues. Per germline, CDR1 SQVTM and CDR2 ANQGSEA. With V trimmed by 3 bases and J by 8 bases, 3 bases remained unmatched.

The chain couples TRBV28 to TRBJ1-2; 8 nucleotides agree with TRBD1. Germline-derived CDR1 and CDR2 are MDHEN and SYDVKM. The CDR3 sequence is 13 residues long. J lost 8 bases, V lost 6 bases, and 8 bases had no gene match. The CDR3 here is CASRDRDRQGYTF. CDR3 DNA: TGTGCCAGCAGGGACCGGGACAGGCAAGGCTACACCTTC.

The J gene is TRBJ1-6, the V gene TRBV19; D is uncertain. This CDR3 has 13 amino acids. Germline CDR1 is LNHDA and CDR2 is SQIVND (reference sequence). V shed 3 bases and J shed 5 bases, with 5 bases lying between them. The CDR3 loop is CASSIQDNSPLHF. The CDR3 bases are TGTGCCAGTAGTATCCAGGATAATTCACCCCTCCACTTT.

The V gene is TRBV5-6, the J gene TRBJ2-7; a possible D gene is TRBD2 (5 bases). The V end was cut by 4 bases, the J end by 5 bases, with 16 bases between. Germline CDR1 is SGHDT and CDR2 is YYEEEE. This CDR3 comprises 14 residues. The CDR3: CASSGGPSRHEQYF. In DNA, the CDR3 is TGTGCCAGCAGCGGAGGTCCTTCTCGGCACGAGCAGTACTTC.

The V and J genes are TRBV5-1 and TRBJ2-3; TRBD2 aligns across 8 bases. V trimming: 5 bases; J trimming: 3 bases; junction bases outside the gene matches: 8. The length of the CDR3 is 15 residues. Per the germline V gene, CDR1 is SGHRS and CDR2 is YFSETQ. The CDR3 sequence is CASRRVAGSTDTQYF. CDR3 DNA sequence: TGCGCCAGCAGGAGGGTAGCGGGAAGTACAGATACGCAGTATTTT.

J is TRBJ2-1 and V is TRBV18; tentatively, D is TRBD2 (6 bases). V was pared by 7 bases and J by 5 bases, with 12 bases between. The CDR3 runs 13 residues. CDR1 and CDR2 from the germline V gene are KGHSH and LQKENI. Written as DNA, the CDR3 is TGTGCCAGCTTAGTTCGCGGGAACAATGAGCAGTTCTTC. This codes for CASLVRGNNEQFF.

CDR3 nucleotides: TGTGCCAGCAGCGAGGACACTGCCACGGGGCCCCAGCATTTT. It encodes CASSEDTATGPQHF. This sequence joins TRBV11-2 and TRBJ1-5, with a weak D call TRBD1 (5 bases). Germline V gene sequence: CDR1 SGHAT, CDR2 FQNNGV. Trimming cost V 5 bases and J 9 bases, with 17 bases left between them. The CDR3 is made up of 14 amino acids.